This TCR beta chain was captured in a study of tumor-infiltrating lymphocytes in primary liver carcinoma (TCRdb year 2017). Context from the whole study: Of the five patients, three men and two women aged 30 to 69 years, four had hepatocellular carcinoma and one had combined HCC and intrahepatic cholangiocarcinoma. The tumors of the five patients were staged as T1-T3 N0M0, with maximum diameters ranging from roughly 4 to 10 cm. Roughly 3.65 to 8 million productive TCRbeta reads were obtained per sample, and no significant difference in read depth was found between tissue types. For each liver tumor, the study sampled five regions along with adjacent normal tissue and blood, and applied TCRbeta repertoire sequencing, expression microarrays and whole-exome sequencing. TCRbeta repertoire sequencing covered approximately 35 specimens from 5 patients: some 25 tumor regions, 5 adjacent noncancerous liver tissues and 5 peripheral blood samples. The 25 or so tumor region samples were profiled with Agilent mRNA microarrays so that TCRbeta repertoire diversity could be related to the local molecular phenotype. Repertoires from technical replicates were highly reproducible, with mean shared-clone rates roughly 0.87 and correlation coefficients above 0.95.

Total RNA and DNA were co-extracted without cell sorting from roughly 20-30 mg of bulk tissue using the AllPrep DNA/RNA mini kit. Between late 2015 and early 2016, a handful of patients in China with histopathologically diagnosed primary liver carcinoma had their tumors surgically resected. Patients had chronic HBV infection and were treatment-naive at sampling. Each tumor was sampled at five spatially separated regions: the superior, inferior, left-lateral and right-lateral poles and the tumor centre. According to histology, viable tumor cells made up more than 90% of every tumor sample. Fresh tumor and adjacent tissue pieces were bisected, with one half stored in RNAlater at -80 degrees C and the other half sent for histology. The paper's findings and limits, for the study overall: Bulk unsorted samples precluded comparing CD4+ and CD8+ T cell repertoires. Only the TCR beta chain was sequenced, which likely underestimates true repertoire diversity because unpaired alpha chains were not captured. Compared with blood, tumors had a significantly larger share of the repertoire taken up by the top 250 clones (p = 0.039). Only about 7-24% of top clones were found in all five regions of a tumor, suggesting spatial heterogeneity of tumor-infiltrating T cells. Repertoire overlap was higher between tumor regions (mean about 36%) than tumor-adjacent (approximately 17%) or tumor-blood (about 14%) pairs, consistent with antigen-driven expansion. The study included only five patients, and the authors note findings should be validated in a larger study.

Spanning cysteine to phenylalanine, the CDR3 consists of 19 amino acids. The kept DNA is CDR3 alone, 57 bases in frame from the first base. Germline trimming: 8 bases from V, 4 bases from J; junction bases outside gene matches: 22. According to the germline V gene, CDR1 reads ENHRY and CDR2 reads SYGVKD. As concerns this clonotype: No antigen is known for it. No base quality information exists; no much larger clone differs at one position.

Starting from 450 to 500 ng total RNA, TCRbeta-specific cDNA was produced by reverse transcription with a constant-region primer and ProtoScript II reverse transcriptase. Construction of the TCRbeta libraries relied on three nested rounds of multiplex PCR, following a slightly modified ARM-PCR procedure. Each of the first two PCR rounds ran for around 10 cycles using multiplex TRBV1-TRBV30 forward primers together with a Cbeta reverse primer. A final 25-cycle PCR with Deep VentR polymerase added sample barcodes and Illumina adapters. Before sequencing, amplicons of 200-500 bp were purified from gel using a QIAquick gel extraction kit. An Illumina HiSeq 2500 was used to sequence the TCRbeta amplicons, generating 250-bp paired-end reads. The paper's data handling went like this. Reads were quality-trimmed with Trimmomatic v0.33, and paired reads were merged with FLASH v1.2.11 to recover full CDR3 sequences. MiGEC v1.2.1b assigned V, D and J germline segments to the rearranged TCRbeta sequences. Clonotype statistics and Shannon-Wiener diversity indices were calculated with VDJtools v1.0.0. Except for diversity analysis, only the 250 most abundant clonotypes of each sample were used in subsequent analyses to reduce sampling bias. TCRdb passed the public sequencing reads through fastp at Q25 and MiXCR, retaining productive beta sequences. Each CDR3 protein appears once, grouped with its most common genes and DNA. For this entry, the V and J calls and clone size follow TCRdb and not the study's own pipeline. Recorded for this sample are approximately 22,000 distinct CDR3 sequences; over 65% of them occurred a single time. The ten biggest clones cover more than 35% of the sample.

The sequence links TRBV10-3 to TRBJ2-7; the junction holds 11 bases that match TRBD2. Sequenced input: liver tumor tissue from sampling region 1. This specimen's cell subset or site label, per the study, means: tumor region T1, superior pole. This TCR was sampled from a man in his forties with primary liver carcinoma and hepatitis B virus infection. The nucleotide sequence reads as follows: TGTGCCATCGCCAAACGATCGGGACTAGCGGTAGGGTTCTCTTACGAGCAGTACTTC. Its coded protein is CAIAKRSGLAVGFSYEQYF.